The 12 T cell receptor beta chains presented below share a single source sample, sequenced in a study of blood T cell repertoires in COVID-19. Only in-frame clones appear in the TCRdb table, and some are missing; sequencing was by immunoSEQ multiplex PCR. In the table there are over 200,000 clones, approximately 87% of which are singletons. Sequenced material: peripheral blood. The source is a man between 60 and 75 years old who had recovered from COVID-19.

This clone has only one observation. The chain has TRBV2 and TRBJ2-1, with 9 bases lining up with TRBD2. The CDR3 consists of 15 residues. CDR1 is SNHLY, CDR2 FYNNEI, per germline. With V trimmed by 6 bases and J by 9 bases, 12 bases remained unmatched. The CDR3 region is CASSRLAAERPEQFF. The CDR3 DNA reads TGTGCCAGCAGCCGACTAGCGGCTGAGCGTCCTGAGCAGTTCTTC.

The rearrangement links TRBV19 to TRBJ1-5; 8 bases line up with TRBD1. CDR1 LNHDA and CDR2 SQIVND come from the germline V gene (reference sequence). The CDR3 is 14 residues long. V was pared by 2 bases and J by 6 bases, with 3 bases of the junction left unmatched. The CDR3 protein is CASSIQGAGQPQHF. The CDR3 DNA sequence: TGTGCCAGTAGTATACAGGGGGCGGGTCAGCCCCAGCATTTT.

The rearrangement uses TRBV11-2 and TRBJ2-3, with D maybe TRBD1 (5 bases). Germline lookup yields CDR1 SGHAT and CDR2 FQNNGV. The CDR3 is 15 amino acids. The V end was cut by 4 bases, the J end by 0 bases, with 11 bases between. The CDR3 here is CASSSRDPSTDTQYF. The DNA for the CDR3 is TGTGCCAGCAGCTCCAGGGATCCTAGCACAGATACGCAGTATTTT. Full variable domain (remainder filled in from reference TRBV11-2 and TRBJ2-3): EAGVAQSPRYKIIEKRQSVAFWCNPISGHATLYWYQQILGQGPKLLIQFQNNGVVDDSQLPKDRFSAERLKGVDSTLKIQPAKLEDSAVYLCASSSRDPSTDTQYFGPGTRLTVL.

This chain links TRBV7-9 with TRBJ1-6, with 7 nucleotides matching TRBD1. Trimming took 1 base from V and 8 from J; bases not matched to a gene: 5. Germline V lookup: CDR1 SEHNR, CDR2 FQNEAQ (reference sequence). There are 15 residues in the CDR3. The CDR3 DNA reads TGTGCCAGCAGCTTAGTAAAGGGGGCCGATTCACCCCTCCACTTT. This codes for CASSLVKGADSPLHF.

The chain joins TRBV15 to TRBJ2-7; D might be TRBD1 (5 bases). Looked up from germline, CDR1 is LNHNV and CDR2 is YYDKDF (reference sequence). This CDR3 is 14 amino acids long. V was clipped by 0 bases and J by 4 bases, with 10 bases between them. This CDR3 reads CATSRDQGLYEQYF. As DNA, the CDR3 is TGTGCCACCAGCAGAGATCAGGGTCTATACGAGCAGTACTTC.

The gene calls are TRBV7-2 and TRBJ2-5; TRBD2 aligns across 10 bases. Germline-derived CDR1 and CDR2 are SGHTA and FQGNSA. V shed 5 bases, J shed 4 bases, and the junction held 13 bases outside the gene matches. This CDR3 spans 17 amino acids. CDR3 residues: CASSLLAGVGPGETQYF. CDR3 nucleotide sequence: TGTGCCAGCAGCCTGCTAGCGGGAGTTGGGCCAGGAGAGACCCAGTACTTC.

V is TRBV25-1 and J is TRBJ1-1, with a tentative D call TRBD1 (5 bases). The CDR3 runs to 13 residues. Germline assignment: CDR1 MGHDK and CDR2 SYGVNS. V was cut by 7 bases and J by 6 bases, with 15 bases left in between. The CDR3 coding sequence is TGTGCCAGCACCCCCCCAGGGCAGGCTGAAGCTTTCTTT. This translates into CASTPPGQAEAFF.

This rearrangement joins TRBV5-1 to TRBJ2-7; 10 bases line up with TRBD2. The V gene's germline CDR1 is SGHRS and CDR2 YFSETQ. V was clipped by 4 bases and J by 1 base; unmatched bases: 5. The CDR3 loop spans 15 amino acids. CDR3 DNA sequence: TGCGCCAGCAGCATGGCTAGCGGGGGTTCCTACGAGCAGTACTTC. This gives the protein CASSMASGGSYEQYF.

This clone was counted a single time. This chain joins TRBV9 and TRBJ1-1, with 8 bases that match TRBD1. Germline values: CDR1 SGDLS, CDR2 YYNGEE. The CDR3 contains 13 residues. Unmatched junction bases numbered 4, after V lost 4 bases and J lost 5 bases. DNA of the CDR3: TGTGCCAGCAGCTCTTACAGGGGGACTGAAGCTTTCTTT. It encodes CASSSYRGTEAFF. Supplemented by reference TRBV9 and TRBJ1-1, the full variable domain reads DSGVTQTPKHLITATGQRVTLRCSPRSGDLSVYWYQQSLDQGLQFLIQYYNGEERAKGNILERFSAQQFPDLHSELNLSSLELGDSALYFCASSSYRGTEAFFGQGTRLTVV.

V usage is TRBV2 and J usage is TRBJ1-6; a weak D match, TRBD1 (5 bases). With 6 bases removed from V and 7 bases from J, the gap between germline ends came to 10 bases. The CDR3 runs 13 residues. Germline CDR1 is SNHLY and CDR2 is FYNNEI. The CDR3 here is CASRMTENSPLHF. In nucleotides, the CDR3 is TGTGCCAGCAGAATGACAGAGAATTCACCCCTCCACTTT.

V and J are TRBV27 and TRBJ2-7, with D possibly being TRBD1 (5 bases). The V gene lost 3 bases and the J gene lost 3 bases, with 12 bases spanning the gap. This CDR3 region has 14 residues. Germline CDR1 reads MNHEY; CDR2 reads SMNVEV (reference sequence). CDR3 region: CASSLVLGHYEQYF. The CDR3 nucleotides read TGTGCCAGCAGTTTGGTTTTGGGGCACTACGAGCAGTACTTC.

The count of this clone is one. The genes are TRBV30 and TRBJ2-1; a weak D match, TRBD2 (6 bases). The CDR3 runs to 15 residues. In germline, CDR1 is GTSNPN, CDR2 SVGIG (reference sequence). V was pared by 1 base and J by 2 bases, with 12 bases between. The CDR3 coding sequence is TGTGCCTGGAGTGGAGGGGCGGGGCCCTACAATGAGCAGTTCTTC. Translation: CAWSGGAGPYNEQFF.